This TCR beta chain stems from a study of blood T cell repertoires in COVID-19. Study at large: The United States, Italy and Spain provided the acute and convalescent COVID-19 samples. Sources were T cells, B-cell-depleted T cells, or PBMCs; the material itself was cDNA or gDNA.

CDR1 SGHTA and CDR2 FQGNSA come from the germline V gene. The CDR3 extends over 13 amino acids. Libraries were prepared by immunoSEQ multiplex PCR; TCRdb keeps only in-frame clonotypes and omits some of them. The sample includes a few hundred thousand clones, 75% to 85% of them seen just once. The receptor was derived from a middle-aged woman who had recovered from COVID-19. The specimen sequenced was peripheral blood. The rearrangement joins TRBV7-2 to TRBJ1-5; D is perhaps TRBD1 (5 bases). CDR3 nucleotides: TGTGCTAGCGGCCGACAGAACAATCAGCCCCAGCATTTT. Its translation is CASGRQNNQPQHF.